This T cell receptor beta chain is drawn from a study of blood T cell repertoires in COVID-19. Across the study: The United States, Italy and Spain supplied acute and convalescent COVID-19 samples.

TCRdb keeps only in-frame clones here, not all; method: immunoSEQ multiplex PCR. The data hold 250,000 to 300,000 clones, with about nine tenths observed a single time. Germline values: CDR1 SEHNR, CDR2 FQNEAQ (reference sequence). The CDR3 loop spans 14 amino acids. V shed 5 bases, J shed 4 bases, and the junction held 5 bases outside the gene matches. The sequence was collected from a man aged 45-65 years with acute or convalescent COVID-19. This chain connects TRBV7-9 to TRBJ2-3; TRBD2 matches 8 bases. The sequencing sample was made of peripheral blood. CDR3 loop: CASSAGLGADTQYF. The CDR3 DNA reads as TGTGCCAGCAGCGCGGGACTAGGAGCAGATACGCAGTATTTT.